These T cell receptor beta chains were read from a single sample in a study of blood T cell repertoires in COVID-19. This table comes from immunoSEQ multiplex PCR, and its TCRdb copy is limited to in-frame clones, with some not included. This table holds approximately 200,000 clones, 75% to 85% found once. The sequencing sample was made of PBMCs or T cells enriched from blood (not recorded which). The receptors were sampled from a woman in her thirties or forties with acute COVID-19. CDR3s include the opening cysteine and the closing phenylalanine or tryptophan.

j_gene | v_gene | CDR3aa
TRBJ1-2 | TRBV30 | CAWSATVGGYTF
TRBJ2-6 | TRBV5-1 | CASSFTTSGGAGGANVLTF
TRBJ1-5 | TRBV6-2/TRBV6-3 | CASSDSGQPQHF
TRBJ1-6 | TRBV6-1 | CASSERWSPNSPLHF
TRBJ1-5 | TRBV19 | CASSPWTGTNQPQHF
TRBJ1-4 | TRBV30 | CAWKGISGGEKLFF
TRBJ2-4 | TRBV4-3 | CASSLKDSKNIQYF
TRBJ1-4 | TRBV5-1 | CASSPGVNEKLFF
TRBJ1-4 | TRBV11-2 | CASSRGGRVREKLFF
TRBJ2-7 | TRBV7-3 | CASSPLAGGSYEQYF
TRBJ2-2 | TRBV28 | CASSLGQGAGGTGELFF
TRBJ1-2 | TRBV19 | CASSIKGVNWYGYTF
TRBJ2-1 | TRBV7-9 | CASSPGLAEHSYNEQFF
TRBJ2-3 | TRBV4-2 | CASSQEALPRTDTQYF
TRBJ1-1 | TRBV6-5 | CASYGGYKSEAFF
TRBJ1-3 | TRBV28 | CASTPDRGSHGNTIYF
TRBJ2-7 | TRBV28 | CASSSLGVFYEQYF
TRBJ2-2 | TRBV30 | CAWRERLAANTGELFF
TRBJ1-2 | TRBV7-3 | CASSLLQGSGYTF
TRBJ2-3 | TRBV28 | CASSLFGGGTDTQYF
TRBJ1-4 | TRBV9 | CASSVGQPNEKLFF
TRBJ2-1 | TRBV4-3 | CASSQEYQAGGDEQFF
TRBJ1-1 | TRBV3-1/TRBV3-2 | CASSQAGRDTEAFF
TRBJ2-2 | TRBV27 | CASSLYSARVITGELFF
TRBJ2-1 | TRBV6-4 | CASSGGDHNEQFF
TRBJ2-1 | TRBV7-3 | CASSPGVGRGSYNEQFF
TRBJ2-3 | TRBV30 | CAWSVPTSGGRTDTQYF
TRBJ2-4 | TRBV7-6 | CASSLARLAGGPGDIQYF
TRBJ1-5 | TRBV24-1 | CATSEGGNPQHF
TRBJ1-1 | TRBV30 | CAWTGLSEAFF
TRBJ2-5 | TRBV15 | CATSRGTGADLRQETQYF
TRBJ2-5 | TRBV29-1 | CSVVSGQVKTQYF
TRBJ1-1 | TRBV6-1 | CASSEWRSQPNTEAFF
TRBJ1-4 | TRBV7-2 | CASSLEGTGLNEKLFF
TRBJ1-2 | TRBV5-6 | CASSLLAGGPGYTF
TRBJ2-5 | TRBV24-1 | CATPPEKTDQETQYF